A selection of T cell receptor beta chains follows, all from one sample in a study of regulatory T cells in long-lasting Graves disease. TCRdb redid the calling of the multiplex PCR reads with MiXCR, one entry per CDR3 protein. The table has 250,000 to 300,000 distinct CDR3 sequences, around 23% seen once. The source material was peripheral blood mononuclear cells (PBMCs), sampled when the disease was refractory, from a patient treated with antithyroid drugs. The receptors originated from a female donor with Graves disease. Both conserved end residues are part of each CDR3. D genes are given only for firm matches. Expanded clones are given a class, and other clones once, few, many or no size at all.

D: NA
size: NA
length: 15
V: TRBV30
J: TRBJ1-5
CDR3: CAAGPSPYSNQPQHF
DNA: TGTGCCGCTGGCCCCTCGCCTTATAGCAATCAGCCCCAGCATTTT

D: TRBD2
size: NA
length: 15
V: TRBV28
J: TRBJ2-1
CDR3: CASRTYSGGDNEQFF
DNA: TGTGCCAGCAGGACTTATAGCGGGGGGGACAATGAGCAGTTCTTC

D: TRBD1
size: NA
length: 13
V: TRBV29-1
J: TRBJ1-1
CDR3: CSVETGGGTEAFF
DNA: TGCAGCGTAGAGACAGGGGGGGGCACTGAAGCTTTCTTT

D: NA
size: NA
length: 14
V: TRBV28
J: TRBJ1-2
CDR3: CASSWFGEEVGYTF
DNA: TGTGCCAGCAGTTGGTTCGGGGAGGAGGTTGGCTACACCTTC

D: NA
size: NA
length: 14
V: TRBV7-6
J: TRBJ2-5
CDR3: CASSATGVQETQYF
DNA: TGTGCCAGCAGCGCCACCGGGGTACAAGAGACCCAGTACTTC

D: NA
size: many
length: 11
V: TRBV28
J: TRBJ1-4
CDR3: CASSLREKLFF
DNA: TGTGCCAGCAGTTTGAGGGAAAAACTGTTTTTT

D: TRBD1
size: NA
length: 14
V: TRBV5-1
J: TRBJ2-5
CDR3: CASSSQGQKETQYF
DNA: TGCGCCAGCAGCTCCCAGGGACAGAAAGAGACCCAGTACTTC

D: NA
size: NA
length: 14
V: TRBV5-1
J: TRBJ2-5
CDR3: CASSSSTQQETQYF
DNA: TGCGCCAGCAGCTCCTCGACTCAACAAGAGACCCAGTACTTC

D: NA
size: few
length: 13
V: TRBV7-2
J: TRBJ2-7
CDR3: CASSYYYSYEQYF
DNA: TGTGCCAGCAGCTACTATTATTCGTACGAGCAGTACTTC

D: NA
size: many
length: 13
V: TRBV18
J: TRBJ2-5
CDR3: CASSPSSQETQYF
DNA: TGTGCCAGCTCACCTTCCAGCCAAGAGACCCAGTACTTC

D: NA
size: NA
length: 13
V: TRBV12-3/TRBV12-4
J: TRBJ1-3
CDR3: CASSVAPGNTIYF
DNA: TGTGCCAGCAGTGTCGCCCCTGGAAACACCATATATTTT

D: NA
size: many
length: 14
V: TRBV9
J: TRBJ2-5
CDR3: CASSAGPLRETQYF
DNA: TGTGCCAGCAGCGCGGGACCCTTAAGGGAGACCCAGTACTTC

D: TRBD2
size: NA
length: 15
V: TRBV11-2
J: TRBJ2-1
CDR3: CASSLAGGYGNEQFF
DNA: TGTGCCAGCAGCTTAGCGGGAGGATATGGCAATGAGCAGTTCTTC

D: TRBD2
size: many
length: 16
V: TRBV15
J: TRBJ2-1
CDR3: CATSRGKASGNNEQFF
DNA: TGTGCCACCAGCAGAGGTAAGGCTAGCGGTAACAATGAGCAGTTCTTC

D: TRBD2
size: NA
length: 16
V: TRBV7-9
J: TRBJ2-7
CDR3: CASSLVGAGGPYEQYF
DNA: TGTGCCAGCAGCTTAGTTGGTGCGGGAGGGCCATACGAGCAGTACTTC

D: TRBD1
size: many
length: 13
V: TRBV24-1
J: TRBJ1-2
CDR3: CATGEPGQGGYTF
DNA: TGTGCCACCGGAGAGCCCGGACAGGGTGGCTACACCTTC

D: TRBD2
size: many
length: 11
V: TRBV2
J: TRBJ2-7
CDR3: CAGGTSYEQYF
DNA: TGTGCCGGCGGGACTAGCTACGAGCAGTACTTC

D: NA
size: NA
length: 16
V: TRBV15
J: TRBJ2-7
CDR3: CATSREWDTAAYEQYF
DNA: TGTGCCACCAGCAGAGAATGGGACACGGCGGCCTACGAGCAGTACTTC

D: TRBD2
size: NA
length: 16
V: TRBV20-1
J: TRBJ2-5
CDR3: CSAGGTSGRNQETQYF
DNA: TGCAGTGCCGGAGGGACTAGCGGGAGGAACCAAGAGACCCAGTACTTC